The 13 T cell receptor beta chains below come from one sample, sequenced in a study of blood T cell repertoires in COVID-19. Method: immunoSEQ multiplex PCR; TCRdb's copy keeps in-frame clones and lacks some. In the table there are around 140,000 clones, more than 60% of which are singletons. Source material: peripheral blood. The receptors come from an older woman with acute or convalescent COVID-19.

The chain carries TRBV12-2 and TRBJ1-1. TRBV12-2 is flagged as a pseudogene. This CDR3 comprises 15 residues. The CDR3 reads CASRKGTPMGGEAFF. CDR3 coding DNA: TGTGCAAGTCGCAAGGGCACACCGATGGGAGGTGAAGCTTTCTTT.

The CDR3 is CASLRALQETQYF. The CDR3 DNA reads TGTGCCAGTCTTAGAGCGCTCCAAGAGACCCAGTACTTC. This rearrangement joins TRBV7-2 to TRBJ2-5, with D unresolved. The CDR3 sequence is 13 residues long. Trimming cost V 9 bases and J 1 base, with 12 bases left between them. Germline V CDR1 and CDR2: SGHTA, FQGNSA.

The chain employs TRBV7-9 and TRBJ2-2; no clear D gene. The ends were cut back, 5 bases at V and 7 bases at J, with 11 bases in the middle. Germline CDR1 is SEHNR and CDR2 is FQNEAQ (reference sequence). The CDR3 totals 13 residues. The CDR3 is CASSTLPVGELFF. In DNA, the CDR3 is TGTGCCAGCAGCACCCTCCCGGTCGGGGAGCTGTTTTTT.

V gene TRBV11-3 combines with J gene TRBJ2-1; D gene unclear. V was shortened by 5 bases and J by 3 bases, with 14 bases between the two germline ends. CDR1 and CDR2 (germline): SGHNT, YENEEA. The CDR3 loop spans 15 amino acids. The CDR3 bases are TGTGCCAGCAGCCCTGGGCAGAAACTCTACAATGAGCAGTTCTTC. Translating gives CASSPGQKLYNEQFF.

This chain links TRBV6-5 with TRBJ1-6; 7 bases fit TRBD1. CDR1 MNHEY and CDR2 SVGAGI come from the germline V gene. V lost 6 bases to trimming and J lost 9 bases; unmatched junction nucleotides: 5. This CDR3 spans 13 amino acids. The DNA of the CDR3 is TGTGCCAGCAGGACAGGGCGGGTTTCACCCCTCCACTTT. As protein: CASRTGRVSPLHF.

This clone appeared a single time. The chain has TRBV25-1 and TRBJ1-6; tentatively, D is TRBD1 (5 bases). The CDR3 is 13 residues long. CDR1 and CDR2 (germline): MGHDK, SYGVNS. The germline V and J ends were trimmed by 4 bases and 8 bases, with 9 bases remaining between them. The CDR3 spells CASSVLQDSPLHF. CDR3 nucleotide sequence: TGTGCCAGCAGTGTCCTACAGGATTCACCCCTCCACTTT.

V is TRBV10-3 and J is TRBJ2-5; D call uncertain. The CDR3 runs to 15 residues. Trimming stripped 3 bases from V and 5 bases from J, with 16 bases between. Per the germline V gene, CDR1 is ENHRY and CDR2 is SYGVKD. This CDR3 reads CAISDPTFDGETQYF. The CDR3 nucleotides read TGTGCCATCAGTGACCCGACTTTCGATGGGGAGACCCAGTACTTC.

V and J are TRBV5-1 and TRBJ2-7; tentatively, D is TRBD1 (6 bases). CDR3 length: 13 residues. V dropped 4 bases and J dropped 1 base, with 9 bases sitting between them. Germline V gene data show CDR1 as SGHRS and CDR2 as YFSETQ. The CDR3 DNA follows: TGCGCCAGCAGCCAAGGGGGTTCCTACGAGCAGTACTTC. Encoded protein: CASSQGGSYEQYF.

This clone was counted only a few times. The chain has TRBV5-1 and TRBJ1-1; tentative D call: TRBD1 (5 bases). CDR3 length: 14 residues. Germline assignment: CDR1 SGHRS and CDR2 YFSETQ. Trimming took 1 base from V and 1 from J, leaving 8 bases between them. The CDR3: CASSLSGGNTEAFF. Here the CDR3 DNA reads TGCGCCAGCAGCTTGTCGGGGGGGAACACTGAAGCTTTCTTT.

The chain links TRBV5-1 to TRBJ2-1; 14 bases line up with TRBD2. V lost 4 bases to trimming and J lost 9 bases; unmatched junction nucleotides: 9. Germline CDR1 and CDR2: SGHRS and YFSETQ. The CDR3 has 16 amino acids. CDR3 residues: CASSENVGTSGGEQFF. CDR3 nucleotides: TGCGCCAGCAGCGAGAACGTCGGGACTAGCGGGGGTGAGCAGTTCTTC.

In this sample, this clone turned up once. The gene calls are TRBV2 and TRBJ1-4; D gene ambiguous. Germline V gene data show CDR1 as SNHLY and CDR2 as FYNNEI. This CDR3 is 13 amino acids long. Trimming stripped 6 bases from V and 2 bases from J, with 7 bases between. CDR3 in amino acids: CASRGSTNEKLFF. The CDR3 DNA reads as TGTGCCAGCAGGGGCAGCACTAATGAAAAACTGTTTTTT.

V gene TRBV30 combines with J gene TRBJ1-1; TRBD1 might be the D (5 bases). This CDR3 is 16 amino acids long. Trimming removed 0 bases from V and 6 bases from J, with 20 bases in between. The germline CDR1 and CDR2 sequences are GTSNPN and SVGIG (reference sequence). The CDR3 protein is CAWSVPPYRTRSEAFF. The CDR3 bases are TGTGCCTGGAGTGTACCTCCCTACAGGACAAGGTCTGAAGCTTTCTTT.

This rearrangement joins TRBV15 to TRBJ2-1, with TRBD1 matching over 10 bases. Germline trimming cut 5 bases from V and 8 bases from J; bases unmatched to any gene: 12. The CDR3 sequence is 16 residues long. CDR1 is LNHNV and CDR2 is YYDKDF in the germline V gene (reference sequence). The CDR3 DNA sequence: TGTGCCACCAGCGGTCGACAGGGGGCCTTGAGCGATGAGCAGTTCTTC. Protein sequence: CATSGRQGALSDEQFF. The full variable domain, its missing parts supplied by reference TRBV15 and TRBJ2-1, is DAMVIQNPRYQVTQFGKPVTLSCSQTLNHNVMYWYQQKSSQAPKLLFHYYDKDFNNEADTPDNFQSRRPNTSFCFLDIRSPGLGDTAMYLCATSGRQGALSDEQFFGPGTRLTVL.